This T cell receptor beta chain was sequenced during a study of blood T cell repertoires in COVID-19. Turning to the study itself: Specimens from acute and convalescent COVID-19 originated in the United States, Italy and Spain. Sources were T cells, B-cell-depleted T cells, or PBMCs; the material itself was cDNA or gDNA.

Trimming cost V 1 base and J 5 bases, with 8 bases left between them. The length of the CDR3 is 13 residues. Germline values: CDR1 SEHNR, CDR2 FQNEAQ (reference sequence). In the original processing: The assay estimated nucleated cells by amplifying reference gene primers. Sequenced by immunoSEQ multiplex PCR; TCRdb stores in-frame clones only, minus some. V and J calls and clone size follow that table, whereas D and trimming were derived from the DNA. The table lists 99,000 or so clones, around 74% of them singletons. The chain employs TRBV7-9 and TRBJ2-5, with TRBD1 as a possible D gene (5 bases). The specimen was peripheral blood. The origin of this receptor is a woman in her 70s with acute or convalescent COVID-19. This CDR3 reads CASSLGGRETQYF. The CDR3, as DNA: TGTGCCAGCAGCTTAGGGGGCAGGGAGACCCAGTACTTC.